The 13 T cell receptor beta chains below come from one sample, sequenced in a study of identical twins (dated by TCRdb to about 2016). The protocol used for the library was 5' RACE. Data came from an Illumina HiSeq 2000. TCRdb reprocessed the public reads (quality trimming at Q25 with fastp, clone calling with MiXCR) and kept in-frame beta chains. Each CDR3 protein gets just one entry, which takes the most common genes and DNA from the rows behind it. Recorded for this sample are approximately 670,000 distinct CDR3 sequences; roughly 6.2% of them occurred a single time. The top ten clonotypes cover 1.5% to 2% of the sample. Sequencing used naive T cells sorted from blood. The sample's cell subset or site, from its label and the paper: cells isolated with a human naive T-cell isolation kit. These receptors all stem from a man in his late teens or twenties in good health.

The sample holds a few counts of this clonotype. The chain carries TRBV7-8 and TRBJ2-7, with D tentatively TRBD2 (6 bases). The CDR3 loop spans 16 amino acids. Between the trimmed V and J ends, which lost 0 bases and 2 bases, there was a span of 14 bases. Germline loops: CDR1 SGHVS, CDR2 FQNEAQ. The CDR3 DNA reads as TGTGCCAGCAGCTTAGCGGCGGGCGGGACGACCTACGAGCAGTACTTC. Amino acids: CASSLAAGGTTYEQYF.

This clonotype was detected many times. V is TRBV11-2 and J is TRBJ1-3, with D unclear. Deletions cut 5 bases from V and 2 bases from J, with 13 bases between. The length of the CDR3 is 15 residues. CDR1 is SGHAT, CDR2 FQNNGV, per germline. CDR3 nucleotides: TGTGCCAGCAGCGCAGAACTCAGAGCTGGAAACACCATATATTTT. Its protein product is CASSAELRAGNTIYF.

The chain is built from TRBV20-1 and TRBJ1-2; TRBD1 agrees at 9 bases. The CDR3 extends over 17 amino acids. Germline assignment: CDR1 DFQATT and CDR2 SNEGSKA (reference sequence). V lost 0 bases, J lost 4 bases, and 12 bases stayed unmatched. The CDR3 sequence is CSARDPQYPTGGYGYTF. The CDR3, as DNA: TGCAGTGCTAGAGATCCCCAATACCCGACAGGGGGCTATGGCTACACCTTC.

This clonotype was seen at least ten times. The chain links TRBV7-2 to TRBJ2-5, with 8 bases aligning to TRBD2. The V gene's germline CDR1 is SGHTA and CDR2 FQGNSA. This CDR3 is built from 11 residues. Written as DNA, the CDR3 is TGTGATCCGGGAGGGGGAGAGACCCAGTACTTC. This sequence encodes CDPGGGETQYF.

This clonotype was found many times. The rearrangement uses TRBV20-1 and TRBJ2-5, with 7 positions matching TRBD2. Germline CDR1 and CDR2: DFQATT and SNEGSKA (reference sequence). This CDR3 spans 14 amino acids. The trim removed 5 bases at V and 2 bases at J, leaving 8 bases unmatched. The CDR3 here is CSAQKQRDQETQYF. The CDR3 DNA sequence: TGCAGTGCTCAAAAACAGCGGGATCAAGAGACCCAGTACTTC.

Note on this clonotype: Since a much larger clone is just one base distant, this may be a read error. Here the CDR3 omits its conserved ending phenylalanine or tryptophan, so a read error is the likely source. The chain combines TRBV20-1 with TRBJ2-7, with TRBD2 matching 14 bases. This CDR3 comprises 14 residues. Germline V gene data show CDR1 as DFQATT and CDR2 as SNEGSKA (reference sequence). Unmatched junction bases numbered 7, after V lost 6 bases and J lost 6 bases. The CDR3 here is CSARTSGRPGEQYA. The CDR3 bases are TGCAGTGCCAGGACTAGCGGGAGGCCGGGCGAGCAGTACGCC.

This clonotype has a count of ten or more. J is TRBJ2-1 and V is TRBV20-1; a weak D match, TRBD1 (5 bases). V was clipped by 2 bases and J by 2 bases, with 7 bases between them. Germline V gives CDR1 DFQATT, CDR2 SNEGSKA (reference sequence). The CDR3 spans 13 residues. The CDR3 DNA follows: TGCAGTGCTAGAAGACAGCCCTACAATGAGCAGTTCTTC. This translates into CSARRQPYNEQFF.

This clonotype showed up many times. V is TRBV6-1 and J is TRBJ1-3; no firm D call. The V gene lost 6 bases and the J gene lost 0 bases, with 3 bases spanning the gap. The CDR3 runs 12 residues. Germline V gene data show CDR1 as MNHNS and CDR2 as SASEGT. CDR3 coding DNA: TGTGCCAGCAGGGGCTCTGGAAACACCATATATTTT. Translation: CASRGSGNTIYF.

This clonotype turned up a few times. CDR3: CASSLTGTGLETQYF. Here the CDR3 DNA reads TGTGCCAGCAGCTTAACCGGGACAGGCTTGGAGACCCAGTACTTC. This chain joins TRBV7-9 and TRBJ2-5, with 8 positions matching TRBD1. The length of the CDR3 is 15 residues. Germline V gives CDR1 SEHNR, CDR2 FQNEAQ (reference sequence). J gave up 5 bases and V 2 bases, and 7 bases lay outside the gene matches.

A few counts support this clonotype. CDR3 DNA sequence: TGTGCCAGCTCAGTCCTAGGGGACGTAGCCAAAAACATTCAGTACTTC. It codes for CASSVLGDVAKNIQYF. V usage is TRBV18 and J usage is TRBJ2-4; D is possibly TRBD1 or TRBD2 (5 bases each). The germline V gene encodes CDR1 KGHSH and CDR2 LQKENI. Trimming stripped 5 bases from V and 0 bases from J, with 14 bases between. This CDR3 is built from 16 residues.

The genes are TRBV6-5 and TRBJ2-1; 11 bases align to TRBD2. This CDR3 is 16 amino acids long. After removal of 4 bases from V and 6 bases from J, the junction contained 8 bases not matched to a gene. Germline V CDR1 and CDR2: MNHEY, SVGAGI. The CDR3 sequence: CASSSQLAGDLNEQFF. CDR3 coding DNA: TGTGCCAGCAGTTCACAACTAGCGGGGGACCTCAATGAGCAGTTCTTC.

V gene TRBV27 combines with J gene TRBJ2-1; 7 bases are shared with TRBD2. Germline loops: CDR1 MNHEY, CDR2 SMNVEV (reference sequence). V trimming: 4 bases; J trimming: 7 bases; junction bases outside the gene matches: 13. This CDR3 is 16 amino acids long. CDR3 sequence (DNA): TGTGCCAGCAGTTCCCCACGGGGAGGGCCCCGGAATGAGCAGTTCTTC. It encodes CASSSPRGGPRNEQFF.

Ten or more counts support this clonotype. V gene TRBV20-1 combines with J gene TRBJ2-3; possible D gene TRBD2, 6 bases. Trimming left V 6 bases short and J 4 bases short, with 32 bases between. This CDR3 is built from 19 residues. CDR1 DFQATT and CDR2 SNEGSKA come from the germline V gene (reference sequence). The CDR3 sequence: CSAPTRWFSGDGAPDTQYF. DNA of the CDR3: TGCAGTGCCCCGACTCGGTGGTTTAGCGGAGATGGGGCCCCAGATACGCAGTATTTT.